Presented here are 13 T cell receptor beta chains from one specimen sequenced in a study of CD8+ T cells in alopecia areata. It was cDNA, reverse transcribed from extracted RNA, that served as the sequencing template. Data came from immunoSEQ multiplex PCR; TCRdb stores just in-frame clones and leaves some out. Here the sample spans 200,000 to 250,000 clones, approximately 61% being singletons. The sample was CD4+ T cells sorted from blood, taken at week 0. Receptors were obtained from a human donor with alopecia areata.

V gene TRBV29-1 combines with J gene TRBJ2-7; TRBD2 agrees at 11 bases. Trimming cost V 3 bases and J 6 bases; bases outside gene matches: 10. Germline loops: CDR1 SQVTM, CDR2 ANQGSEA. The CDR3 is made up of 15 amino acids. The CDR3 DNA is TGCAGCGTTGAGCTCCTAGCGGGGGGCAGGAGCGAGCAGTACTTC. This translates into CSVELLAGGRSEQYF.

The chain has TRBV29-1 and TRBJ2-3; D may be TRBD1 or TRBD2 (5 bases each). The CDR3 totals 14 residues. Germline loops: CDR1 SQVTM, CDR2 ANQGSEA. Between the trimmed V and J ends, which lost 3 bases and 2 bases, there was a span of 12 bases. CDR3 residues: CSVERAGNTDTQYF. CDR3 DNA: TGCAGCGTTGAGAGGGCAGGGAACACAGATACGCAGTATTTT.

The chain is built from TRBV6-5 and TRBJ1-5; no reliable D call. The CDR3 extends over 13 amino acids. Per germline, CDR1 MNHEY and CDR2 SVGAGI. V lost 6 bases, J lost 2 bases, and 8 bases lay in between. CDR3 sequence: CASREDGNQPQHF. CDR3 nucleotides: TGTGCCAGCAGGGAGGACGGCAATCAGCCCCAGCATTTT.

This chain joins TRBV27 and TRBJ1-1; 7 nucleotides line up with TRBD1. Germline V gene sequence: CDR1 MNHEY, CDR2 SMNVEV (reference sequence). The CDR3 has 15 amino acids. J was trimmed by 6 bases and V by 5 bases; bases with no gene match: 12. In DNA, the CDR3 is TGTGCCAGCAGTATGACAGGGCTCTACCTCGCTGAAGCTTTCTTT. This translates into CASSMTGLYLAEAFF.

The chain recombines TRBV30 with TRBJ2-1; D might be TRBD2 (5 bases). This CDR3 contains 10 residues. Germline V gives CDR1 GTSNPN, CDR2 SVGIG (reference sequence). Here the CDR3 DNA reads TGTGCTCGGGGATACAATGAGCAGTTCTTC. Protein: CARGYNEQFF.

This clone was seen a handful of times. V gene TRBV13 combines with J gene TRBJ1-6; possible D gene TRBD1, 5 bases. Germline V gene sequence: CDR1 PRHDT, CDR2 FYEKMQ (reference sequence). Deletions cut 5 bases from V and 7 bases from J, with 15 bases between. The length of the CDR3 is 15 residues. The CDR3 reads CASSPPRAGNSPLHF. As DNA, the CDR3 is TGTGCCAGCAGCCCCCCCAGGGCGGGGAATTCACCCCTCCACTTT.

Regarding this clone: Within the sample, other DNA sequences also encode this same CDR3. The chain is built from TRBV29-1 and TRBJ2-7; D not resolved. The CDR3 is 11 residues long. Germline loops: CDR1 SQVTM, CDR2 ANQGSEA. The germline V and J ends were trimmed by 4 bases and 2 bases, with 6 bases remaining between them. The DNA of the CDR3 is TGCAGCGTTGCTGGAACCTACGAGCAGTACTTC. It specifies CSVAGTYEQYF.

V and J are TRBV6-5 and TRBJ1-1; TRBD1 might be the D (6 bases). V was pared by 5 bases and J by 0 bases, with 7 bases between. Germline V lookup: CDR1 MNHEY, CDR2 SVGAGI. The CDR3 sequence is 13 residues long. CDR3 DNA: TGTGCCAGCAGTCCAGGGGTGAACACTGAAGCTTTCTTT. As protein: CASSPGVNTEAFF.

The V gene is TRBV2, the J gene TRBJ1-3; D is unresolved. Germline loops: CDR1 SNHLY, CDR2 FYNNEI. The CDR3 is 11 residues long. Trimming removed 4 bases at V and 6 bases at J, with 4 bases between. CDR3 nucleotides: TGTGCCAGCAGTGCGGTAAACACCATATATTTT. Protein: CASSAVNTIYF.

The V gene is TRBV5-6, the J gene TRBJ1-1; D remains unclear. The V end lost 4 bases, the J end lost 0 bases, and 10 bases lay between the germline ends. In germline, CDR1 is SGHDT, CDR2 YYEEEE. CDR3 length equals 14 residues. The CDR3, as DNA: TGTGCCAGCAGCCCCCGGGCCTTGAACACTGAAGCTTTCTTT. It codes for CASSPRALNTEAFF.

V usage is TRBV20-1 and J usage is TRBJ2-3; 7 bases map to TRBD2. The CDR3 has 11 residues. Germline V gives CDR1 DFQATT, CDR2 SNEGSKA (reference sequence). V shed 5 bases, J shed 10 bases, and the junction held 6 bases outside the gene matches. The CDR3 coding sequence is TGCAGTGCTCGTAGGGCGGGAGCGCAGTATTTT. Translating it yields CSARRAGAQYF.

This clone came up many times. The gene calls are TRBV7-8 and TRBJ2-7; 8 bases line up with TRBD1. The CDR3 covers 14 residues. Germline assignment: CDR1 SGHVS and CDR2 FQNEAQ. With 4 bases clipped from V and 0 bases from J, the junction kept 2 bases outside the gene matches. CDR3 sequence (DNA): TGTGCCAGCAGCTGGACAGGGAGCTCCTACGAGCAGTACTTC. Translation gives CASSWTGSSYEQYF.

The V call is TRBV29-1, the J call TRBJ1-2; D is ambiguous. V dropped 1 base and J dropped 4 bases, with 7 bases sitting between them. The V gene's germline CDR1 is SQVTM and CDR2 ANQGSEA. CDR3 size: 12 residues. The CDR3 region has the DNA TGCAGCGTTGAAGGGAGTTTCTATGGCTACACCTTC. This codes for CSVEGSFYGYTF. The complete variable domain, with remaining parts taken from reference TRBV29-1 and TRBJ1-2, reads SAVISQKPSRDICQRGTSLTIQCQVDSQVTMMFWYRQQPGQSLTLIATANQGSEATYESGFVIDKFPISRPNLTFSTLTVSNMSPEDSSIYLCSVEGSFYGYTFGSGTRLTVV.